The entry below describes one T cell receptor (beta chain). The data stem from a study of blood T cell repertoires in COVID-19. Profiled with immunoSEQ multiplex PCR; TCRdb holds only in-frame clones, not every one. The sample yields roughly 120,000 clones, about nine tenths seen once. This CDR3 comprises 15 residues. The V gene's germline CDR1 is SEHNR and CDR2 FQNEAQ (reference sequence). The trim removed 5 bases at V and 7 bases at J, leaving 9 bases unmatched. Input material: peripheral blood. V and J are TRBV7-9 and TRBJ2-1, with 9 bases matching TRBD1. This receptor was identified in a man aged 40-55 years with acute or convalescent COVID-19. The CDR3 protein is CASSQGQGLRNEQFF. In DNA form, the CDR3 reads TGTGCCAGCAGCCAGGGACAGGGTCTGAGGAATGAGCAGTTCTTC. The complete variable domain, with remaining parts taken from reference TRBV7-9 and TRBJ2-1, reads DTGVSQNPRHKITKRGQNVTFRCDPISEHNRLYWYRQTLGQGPEFLTYFQNEAQLEKSRLLSDRFSAERPKGSFSTLEIQRTEQGDSAMYLCASSQGQGLRNEQFFGPGTRLTVL.